A single sample gave rise to the 20 T cell receptor beta chains below, sequenced in a study of vaccination and CD4 T cells after COVID-19. The assay that was used to sequence DNA from cultured CD4+ T cells was the Oncomine TCR Beta short-read assay. TCRdb fed the PCR reads into MiXCR, producing one record per CDR3 protein. In the table there are fewer than 25,000 distinct CDR3 sequences, 38% of which are singletons. Noted treatment: approximately nine-day PBMC culture with coronavirus spike peptide pools or control peptides (ViraFEST assay). These receptors are not linked to any known antigen. The sample consisted of CD4+ T cells from blood, cultured in vitro, taken before SARS-CoV-2 vaccination. Every receptor here comes from a human donor who received a COVID-19 vaccine.

This sequence joins TRBV20-1 and TRBJ2-7, with D hard to call. CDR3 length equals 13 residues. Trimming cost V 6 bases and J 3 bases, with 15 bases left between them. Germline CDR1 DFQATT, CDR2 SNEGSKA (reference sequence). The CDR3 nucleotides read TGCAGTGCCACCACAGACGGGCGCTACGAGCAGTACTTC. It translates to CSATTDGRYEQYF.

As concerns this clonotype: No DNA is shown, since the ends of the CDR3 on it are uncertain; the CDR3 is the one TCRdb lists. V is TRBV4-1 and J is TRBJ1-2; the listed D gene, TRBD1, was not tested against the DNA. The CDR3 extends over 22 residues, inclusive of both ends. Per germline, CDR1 MGHRA and CDR2 YSYEKL. CDR3 region: CASSQDLGGEQYFGPGVGGYTF.

The chain carries TRBV7-7 and TRBJ2-2; TRBD1 matches 9 bases. Germline loops: CDR1 SSHAT, CDR2 FNYEAQ (reference sequence). J was trimmed by 8 bases and V by 4 bases; bases with no gene match: 2. This CDR3 is built from 13 residues. CDR3 sequence (DNA): TGTGCCAGCAGCTGGGACAGGGCAGGGGAGCTGTTTTTT. It specifies CASSWDRAGELFF.

V and J are TRBV6-5 and TRBJ2-5, with 9 bases that match TRBD1. Trimming cost V 4 bases and J 5 bases; bases outside gene matches: 5. CDR1 and CDR2 from the germline V gene are MNHEY and SVGAGI. This CDR3 comprises 14 residues. CDR3 nucleotide sequence: TGTGCCAGCAGTTGGACAGGGGAATTCGAGACCCAGTACTTC. Its translation is CASSWTGEFETQYF.

The chain uses TRBV12-3 or TRBV12-4 and TRBJ1-2; D is possibly TRBD1 (5 bases). Trimming cost V 6 bases and J 5 bases, with 22 bases left between them. The CDR3 runs 16 residues. Written as DNA, the CDR3 is TGTGCCAGCAGCTTGGAACGGGACCCCGGGGCATATGGCTACACCTTC. Encoded protein: CASSLERDPGAYGYTF.

This clonotype was counted a few times. The chain couples TRBV6-5 to TRBJ1-1; D is ambiguous. V was shortened by 0 bases and J by 1 base, with 6 bases between the two germline ends. The CDR3 sequence is 14 residues long. CDR1 and CDR2 from the germline V gene are MNHEY and SVGAGI. The CDR3 loop is CASSYSMKNTEAFF. In nucleotides, the CDR3 is TGTGCCAGCAGTTACTCGATGAAGAACACTGAAGCTTTCTTT.

The chain uses TRBV18 and TRBJ1-2, with a tentative D call TRBD1 (6 bases). This CDR3 has 17 residues. The V and J ends lost 3 bases and 3 bases respectively, with 20 bases between them. CDR1 is KGHSH and CDR2 is LQKENI in the germline V gene. The CDR3 region is CASSPPRGDTLDYGYTF. CDR3 DNA: TGTGCCAGCTCACCTCCTAGGGGGGACACTTTGGACTATGGCTACACCTTC.

This clonotype showed up just once. The V and J genes are TRBV7-9 and TRBJ1-2; TRBD1 matches at 7 bases. The junction had 8 bases not matched to a gene; V was cut back by 5 bases and J by 8 bases. CDR1 SEHNR and CDR2 FQNEAQ come from the germline V gene (reference sequence). The CDR3 is 13 amino acids. The CDR3 loop reads CASSIEGGVGYTF. DNA for the CDR3: TGTGCCAGCAGCATAGAAGGGGGCGTAGGCTACACCTTC.

Details on this clonotype: One end of the junction fails to match germline, which may point to a read error. V gene TRBV6-5 combines with J gene TRBJ2-5; 9 nucleotides agree with TRBD1. This CDR3 contains 20 residues. The germline CDR1 and CDR2 sequences are MNHEY and SVGAGI. The CDR3 nucleotides read TGTGCCAGCAGTTACTCCACCATGGGACAGGGCGGGTCAGTAGGAGAGGCCCAGTACTTC. Protein sequence: CASSYSTMGQGGSVGEAQYF.

This rearrangement joins TRBV27 to TRBJ1-2; a weak D match, TRBD1 (6 bases). There are 15 residues in the CDR3. Trimming took 5 bases from V and 3 from J, leaving 16 bases between them. The germline V gene has CDR1 MNHEY and CDR2 SMNVEV (reference sequence). The DNA of the CDR3 is TGTGCCAGCAGTCTACAGGGATACCAGGACTATGGCTACACCTTC. Amino acid sequence: CASSLQGYQDYGYTF.

In its sample, this clonotype was seen a few times. This rearrangement joins TRBV6-5 to TRBJ1-6; D gene ambiguous. Per the germline V gene, CDR1 is MNHEY and CDR2 is SVGAGI. The CDR3 has 17 residues. Trimming pared 2 bases from V and 6 bases from J, leaving 17 bases between. The CDR3 DNA sequence: TGTGCCAGCAGTTACGTCGCGATGGGGATGCTTAATTCACCCCTCCACTTT. Translating gives CASSYVAMGMLNSPLHF.

The chain links TRBV20-1 to TRBJ2-7; 7 nucleotides align to TRBD2. CDR3 size: 13 residues. V lost 1 base to trimming and J lost 7 bases; unmatched junction nucleotides: 7. Germline V gene lookup returns CDR1 DFQATT and CDR2 SNEGSKA (reference sequence). In DNA, the CDR3 is TGCAGTGCTAGAGGGGGGGGAGATTATGAGCAGTACTTC. Translating it yields CSARGGGDYEQYF.

The V and J genes are TRBV2 and TRBJ1-2; 8 bases are shared with TRBD1. Germline trimming cut 8 bases from V and 7 bases from J; bases unmatched to any gene: 12. The CDR3 extends over 14 amino acids. Germline assignment: CDR1 SNHLY and CDR2 FYNNEI. Here the CDR3 DNA reads TGTGCCAGCTTATACGACAGGGGTAATACTGGCTACACCTTC. It yields the protein CASLYDRGNTGYTF.

The chain carries TRBV6-1 and TRBJ1-3; D not resolved. Germline values: CDR1 MNHNS, CDR2 SASEGT. The CDR3 loop spans 12 amino acids. The V and J ends lost 6 bases and 0 bases respectively, with 3 bases between them. CDR3 bases: TGTGCCAGCAGGAGCTCTGGAAACACCATATATTTT. This encodes CASRSSGNTIYF.

This clonotype turned up a few times. The chain joins TRBV20-1 to TRBJ2-7, with 7 positions matching TRBD1. V lost 4 bases to trimming and J lost 3 bases; unmatched junction nucleotides: 9. In germline, CDR1 is DFQATT, CDR2 SNEGSKA (reference sequence). The CDR3 has 14 amino acids. CDR3 DNA sequence: TGCAGTGCTACGGGTGGGGACAGATACTACGAGCAGTACTTC. As protein: CSATGGDRYYEQYF.

The CDR3 DNA reads TGTGCCATCAGTGGAGGGGGATCGACCGGGGAGCTGTTTTTT. Its translation: CAISGGGSTGELFF. This chain connects TRBV10-3 to TRBJ2-2, with D perhaps matching TRBD1 (6 bases). The germline gives CDR1 ENHRY, CDR2 SYGVKD. V was cut by 4 bases and J by 5 bases, with 11 bases left in between. The CDR3 spans 14 residues.

This chain connects TRBV6-5 to TRBJ1-6; tentatively, D is TRBD1 (5 bases). V lost 0 bases, J lost 7 bases, and 16 bases lay in between. There are 17 residues in the CDR3. CDR1 is MNHEY, CDR2 SVGAGI, per germline. Here the CDR3 DNA reads TGTGCCAGCAGTTACTCGAGCAGGGCTGGTACCAATTCACCCCTCCACTTT. Its translation is CASSYSSRAGTNSPLHF.

This clonotype turned up a few times. The V and J genes are TRBV20-1 and TRBJ1-1, with unresolved D. The CDR3 loop spans 13 amino acids. Trimming shortened V by 3 bases and J by 0 bases, and 8 bases separated the two germline ends. Germline CDR1 is DFQATT and CDR2 is SNEGSKA (reference sequence). The CDR3 region has the DNA TGCAGTGCTAGCGATACACTGAACACTGAAGCTTTCTTT. Protein product: CSASDTLNTEAFF.

The CDR3 sequence is CASSPLRTDTQYF. The CDR3 DNA sequence: TGTGCCAGCTCACCTCTTAGGACAGATACGCAGTATTTT. The chain has TRBV18 and TRBJ2-3; no clear D. Trimming cost V 3 bases and J 3 bases, with 7 bases left between them. The length of the CDR3 is 13 residues. Germline CDR1 and CDR2: KGHSH and LQKENI.

The genes are TRBV20-1 and TRBJ1-2; maybe TRBD1 (6 bases). V gave up 8 bases and J gave up 4 bases, with 17 bases separating them. Germline CDR1 reads DFQATT; CDR2 reads SNEGSKA (reference sequence). The CDR3 loop spans 13 amino acids. The CDR3 DNA is TGCAGTTTAACATCTATGACAGGCTATGGCTACACCTTC. Amino acids: CSLTSMTGYGYTF.